These T cell receptor beta chains were read from a single sample in a study of cytomegalovirus exposure and HLA in healthy donors. Only in-frame clones appear in the TCRdb table, and some are missing; sequencing was by immunoSEQ multiplex PCR. The sample records under 250,000 clones, about three quarters being singletons. Sequenced: PBMCs. The source of these receptors is a boy between 5 and 17 years old in good health and CMV-seronegative. The conserved cysteine and the conserved F or W are not part of the CDR3 here. Each record gives: CDR3 protein, V gene, J gene.

CDR3aa: ASSPRGSVNTGELF
v_gene: TRBV5-6
j_gene: TRBJ2-2

CDR3aa: ASSLVPGGRETQY
v_gene: TRBV5-1
j_gene: TRBJ2-5

CDR3aa: ASSPSTTGAGYGYT
v_gene: TRBV25-1
j_gene: TRBJ1-2

CDR3aa: ASSSSTDTQY
v_gene: TRBV5-5
j_gene: TRBJ2-3

CDR3aa: ASSPPLIGYEQY
v_gene: TRBV11-3
j_gene: TRBJ2-7

CDR3aa: ASSPQTGKETQY
v_gene: TRBV5-4
j_gene: TRBJ2-5

CDR3aa: ASSLRDSSYNEQF
v_gene: TRBV9
j_gene: TRBJ2-1

CDR3aa: ASSYLGTGGYGQF
v_gene: TRBV6-5
j_gene: TRBJ2-1

CDR3aa: ASSYSGQGMGGQY
v_gene: TRBV6-6
j_gene: TRBJ2-7

CDR3aa: ASGREGTSGRSYEQY
v_gene: TRBV12-5
j_gene: TRBJ2-7

CDR3aa: SVEGDRGLSYGYT
v_gene: TRBV29-1
j_gene: TRBJ1-2

CDR3aa: ASHRDRGACGYT
v_gene: TRBV6-5
j_gene: TRBJ1-2

CDR3aa: AMGQGGVYNEQF
v_gene: TRBV2
j_gene: TRBJ2-1

CDR3aa: ASGGQGGSGPQH
v_gene: TRBV6-1
j_gene: TRBJ1-5

CDR3aa: ASSEGRGNQPQH
v_gene: TRBV2
j_gene: TRBJ1-5

CDR3aa: ASSARPGNQPQH
v_gene: TRBV4-2
j_gene: TRBJ1-5

CDR3aa: ASSIDFEILNTEAF
v_gene: TRBV19
j_gene: TRBJ1-1

CDR3aa: ASSTYQGALPLYEQY
v_gene: TRBV5-8
j_gene: TRBJ2-7

CDR3aa: ASRTSGILYGYT
v_gene: TRBV19
j_gene: TRBJ1-2

CDR3aa: ASSSSRETSGIPYEQY
v_gene: TRBV11-3
j_gene: TRBJ2-7

CDR3aa: ASSPRRQRWAF
v_gene: TRBV10-1
j_gene: TRBJ1-1

CDR3aa: SALPTDTQY
v_gene: TRBV20-1
j_gene: TRBJ2-3

CDR3aa: AWSTQTGTQY
v_gene: TRBV30
j_gene: TRBJ2-5

CDR3aa: ASSLEADRGAGNTIY
v_gene: TRBV11-2
j_gene: TRBJ1-3

CDR3aa: AISELGTGMETQY
v_gene: TRBV10-3
j_gene: TRBJ2-5

CDR3aa: ATHRDSNQPQH
v_gene: TRBV10-3
j_gene: TRBJ1-5

CDR3aa: ASSLAGLPTYEQY
v_gene: TRBV11-1
j_gene: TRBJ2-7

CDR3aa: ASSLGGWIGGAEAF
v_gene: TRBV7-9
j_gene: TRBJ1-1

CDR3aa: ASSRRTGRGTDTQY
v_gene: TRBV7-2
j_gene: TRBJ2-3

CDR3aa: ASSQIVEDTQY
v_gene: TRBV7-3
j_gene: TRBJ2-3

CDR3aa: AMTTGPLGETQY
v_gene: TRBV6-1
j_gene: TRBJ2-5

CDR3aa: ASHKGQVNTEAF
v_gene: TRBV7-2
j_gene: TRBJ1-1

CDR3aa: ASSDRGADMIEQF
v_gene: TRBV6-4
j_gene: TRBJ2-1

CDR3aa: ASSFTGTLMAF
v_gene: TRBV5-6
j_gene: TRBJ1-1

CDR3aa: ASSLHGTGNEQY
v_gene: TRBV7-9
j_gene: TRBJ2-7

CDR3aa: ASSLASSHDCLAF
v_gene: TRBV7-9
j_gene: TRBJ1-1

CDR3aa: ASSEEHRGQAF
v_gene: TRBV2
j_gene: TRBJ1-1

CDR3aa: ASSPGLAVTYEQY
v_gene: TRBV6-5
j_gene: TRBJ2-7

CDR3aa: AWSQGHANTGELF
v_gene: TRBV30
j_gene: TRBJ2-2

CDR3aa: ASGFGNRVQAF
v_gene: TRBV12-5
j_gene: TRBJ1-1

CDR3aa: ASERGNTIY
v_gene: TRBV7-8
j_gene: TRBJ1-3

CDR3aa: ASSSPGQVSGANVLT
v_gene: TRBV19
j_gene: TRBJ2-6

CDR3aa: ASSLGGRGQQETQY
v_gene: TRBV7-9
j_gene: TRBJ2-5

CDR3aa: ASSYTQQGANYGYT
v_gene: TRBV6-5
j_gene: TRBJ1-2

CDR3aa: ASSAGGYEQY
v_gene: TRBV27
j_gene: TRBJ2-7

CDR3aa: AWSERAWADTQY
v_gene: TRBV30
j_gene: TRBJ2-3

CDR3aa: ASSLLAGTGELF
v_gene: TRBV7-7
j_gene: TRBJ2-2

CDR3aa: ASSPGPGGRSGNTIY
v_gene: TRBV11-3
j_gene: TRBJ1-3